This T cell receptor beta chain was recorded in a study of early T cells in non-severe SARS-CoV-2 infection (dated by TCRdb to the early 2020s). Describing the broader study: Because TCR sequencing was done on bulk RNA from unsorted whole blood, the alpha and beta chains could not be paired. What the study reported, not specific to this receptor: Matching against VDJdb was skewed toward anti-spike CD8 responses, likely underestimated virus-specific expansions, and missed private and CD4 specificities.

Turning to this clonotype: The specificity of this receptor is unknown. It has no much larger one-base neighbor in the sample; base qualities were not kept.

There are 19 amino acids in the CDR3, from cysteine to phenylalanine inclusive. Only the CDR3 DNA stays, 57 bases, in frame from base 1. The germline V gene encodes CDR1 MNHNS and CDR2 SASEGT. The junction shows trimming of 2 bases on V and 1 base on J, and the gene matches do not reach 14 bases of it. This was a case-control study nested in a cohort of healthcare workers in London, UK, who had nasopharyngeal swab PCR tests and blood samples taken every week. Between 23 and 31 March 2020, the week of the UK lockdown, healthcare workers were enrolled and then followed up weekly for as long as 16 weeks. Library method: 5' RACE. TCRdb shows the sequencer as NextSeq 500. In the TCR library protocol, unique molecular identifiers were attached to individual cDNA molecules to correct for PCR bias and sequencing error. Both TCR alpha and beta chains were sequenced, and tight co-correlation was observed between alpha and beta sequence abundances in each sample. The study's processing was this. Decombinator V4 was used to annotate TCR sequences for V gene, J gene and CDR3. Expanded TCRs were defined as changing significantly between any two time points under a Poisson model with p below 0.0001. TCR abundances were normalised to the total number of TCRs sequenced in each sample and reported as counts per million. TRAV1-2 paired with TRAJ12, TRAJ20 or TRAJ33 defined MAIT TCRs, while TRAV10 paired with TRAJ18 defined iNKT TCRs. VDJdb, accessed 1 November 2021, was searched for CMV, EBV and SARS-CoV-2 annotated TCRs, excluding TCRs annotated for multiple antigens. Using fastp trimming at Q25 and MiXCR clonotype assembly, TCRdb reanalyzed the public sequencing data and kept in-frame beta chains. Rows with a matching CDR3 protein are joined into one entry that keeps the most common DNA and genes. The V and J calls reflect TCRdb's pipeline rather than the authors' work. For this sample the table gives about 73,000 distinct CDR3 sequences, of which 12% to 15% were detected only once. Clones ranked in the top ten supply more than 12% of the sample.

The chain is assembled from TRBV6-1 and TRBJ2-4, and TRBD2 aligns with 7 junction nucleotides. Input material: whole blood. This TCR derives from an adult who was a healthcare worker with PCR-confirmed SARS-CoV-2 infection or an uninfected control (not recorded which). Here the CDR3 is given as CASSEIGPGGRLAKNIQYF. Read as DNA, the sequence is TGTGCCAGCAGTGAAATTGGGCCCGGGGGGAGACTTGCCAAAAACATTCAGTACTTC.